These 13 T cell receptor beta chains share one sample of origin, sequenced in a study of cytomegalovirus exposure and HLA in healthy donors. The PCR was carried out with 60 Vbeta primers and 13 Jbeta primers. Method: immunoSEQ multiplex PCR; TCRdb's copy keeps in-frame clones and lacks some. The profile shows 83,000 or so clones, 81% of them singletons. The source material was PBMCs. The source of these receptors is a young woman in good health and CMV-seronegative.

The V and J genes are TRBV5-1 and TRBJ1-4; TRBD1 is a possible D gene (5 bases). With 3 bases removed from V and 4 bases from J, the gap between germline ends came to 19 bases. The CDR3 consists of 17 residues. Germline-derived CDR1 and CDR2 are SGHRS and YFSETQ. The CDR3 reads CASSSHSLRADNEKLFF. The CDR3 coding sequence is TGCGCCAGCAGCTCCCACTCCCTCAGGGCTGATAATGAAAAACTGTTTTTT.

The chain is built from TRBV5-6 and TRBJ2-4; tentatively, D is TRBD2 (5 bases). The CDR3 runs 15 residues. V gave up 2 bases and J gave up 0 bases, with 9 bases separating them. Germline loops: CDR1 SGHDT, CDR2 YYEEEE. The CDR3 sequence: CASSFDRGAKNIQYF. The CDR3 region has the DNA TGTGCCAGCAGCTTTGACCGGGGAGCCAAAAACATTCAGTACTTC. Full variable domain (outside the CDR3, taken from reference TRBV5-6 and TRBJ2-4): DAGVTQSPTHLIKTRGQQVTLRCSPKSGHDTVSWYQQALGQGPQFIFQYYEEEERQRGNFPDRFSGHQFPNYSSELNVNALLLGDSALYLCASSFDRGAKNIQYFGAGTRLSVL.

The V and J genes are TRBV18 and TRBJ1-5; 7 bases fit TRBD1. J lost 4 bases, V lost 2 bases, and 2 bases had no gene match. Germline-derived CDR1 and CDR2 are KGHSH and LQKENI. This CDR3 has 14 amino acids. The CDR3, as DNA: TGTGCCAGCTCACCAGGACAGGCTAATCAGCCCCAGCATTTT. It specifies CASSPGQANQPQHF.

The genes are TRBV7-8 and TRBJ2-2, with TRBD2 matching over 10 bases. CDR3 length: 17 residues. Germline CDR1 reads SGHVS; CDR2 reads FQNEAQ. Trimming removed 2 bases from V and 7 bases from J; junction bases left unmatched: 10. CDR3 protein: CASSLKAGGVMGGELFF. CDR3 DNA: TGTGCCAGCAGCTTAAAAGCGGGAGGGGTTATGGGCGGGGAGCTGTTTTTT. The variable domain in full, with the rest retrieved from reference TRBV7-8 and TRBJ2-2, is GAGVSQSPRYKVAKRGQDVALRCDPISGHVSLFWYQQALGQGPEFLTYFQNEAQLDKSGLPSDRFFAERPEGSVSTLKIQRTQQEDSAVYLCASSLKAGGVMGGELFFGEGSRLTVL.

The chain combines TRBV19 with TRBJ1-1; the match to TRBD1 covers 7 bases. Germline trimming cut 6 bases from V and 1 base from J; bases unmatched to any gene: 8. CDR1 is LNHDA, CDR2 SQIVND, per germline (reference sequence). CDR3 length: 15 amino acids. Written as DNA, the CDR3 is TGTGCCAGTAGAAGTGGGACAGTACCGAACACTGAAGCTTTCTTT. Amino acid sequence: CASRSGTVPNTEAFF.

The chain couples TRBV4-1 to TRBJ1-6; TRBD1 is a possible D gene (5 bases). The CDR3 consists of 19 residues. Germline CDR1 and CDR2: MGHRA and YSYEKL. V lost 0 bases and J 0 bases, leaving 15 bases between the germline ends. In DNA form, the CDR3 reads TGCGCCAGCAGCCAAGAAGGAATGGGGGGGAGCTCCTATAATTCACCCCTCCACTTT. It codes for CASSQEGMGGSSYNSPLHF.

V usage is TRBV28 and J usage is TRBJ2-7, with 13 nucleotides matching TRBD2. The V segment lost 5 bases and the J segment 2 bases; nucleotides outside the gene matches: 9. There are 17 residues in the CDR3. The germline V gene encodes CDR1 MDHEN and CDR2 SYDVKM. The CDR3 region is CASSITSGRALPYEQYF. The CDR3 bases are TGTGCCAGCAGTATTACTAGCGGGAGGGCCTTACCCTACGAGCAGTACTTC.

There are a few counts of this clone. The chain recombines TRBV5-4 with TRBJ2-5, with 7 bases identical to TRBD1. This CDR3 spans 17 amino acids. J gave up 1 base and V 4 bases, and 13 bases lay outside the gene matches. The germline V gene encodes CDR1 SGHNT and CDR2 YYREEE (reference sequence). CDR3 in amino acids: CASSPRGTVEGQETQYF. CDR3 in DNA: TGTGCCAGCAGCCCAAGGGGGACAGTTGAGGGCCAAGAGACCCAGTACTTC.

V is TRBV7-9 and J is TRBJ2-1; 7 nucleotides align to TRBD2. The J segment lost 5 bases and the V segment lost 7 bases, leaving 11 bases of the junction unmatched. This CDR3 comprises 15 residues. From germline, CDR1 is SEHNR and CDR2 FQNEAQ (reference sequence). CDR3 region: CASIFAGVRHNEQFF. The CDR3 DNA is TGTGCCAGCATCTTCGCGGGAGTGAGACACAATGAGCAGTTCTTC.

The chain is built from TRBV14 and TRBJ2-5; maybe TRBD2 (5 bases). This CDR3 is 13 amino acids long. The V end lost 10 bases, the J end lost 4 bases, and 16 bases lay between the germline ends. From germline, CDR1 is SGHDN and CDR2 FVKESK. CDR3 sequence reads: CANPKGERETQYF. In nucleotides, the CDR3 is TGTGCCAACCCCAAGGGAGAGAGAGAGACCCAGTACTTC.

V is TRBV28 and J is TRBJ2-3; no reliable D call. The V gene's germline CDR1 is MDHEN and CDR2 SYDVKM. The ends were cut back, 1 base at V and 1 base at J, with 9 bases in the middle. This CDR3 is built from 15 residues. The CDR3 is CASSLLGRGTDTQYF. The DNA for the CDR3 is TGTGCCAGCAGTTTATTGGGTCGGGGCACAGATACGCAGTATTTT.

The genes are TRBV28 and TRBJ2-1; 11 nucleotides match TRBD2. Germline loops: CDR1 MDHEN, CDR2 SYDVKM. The length of the CDR3 is 18 residues. V lost 5 bases and J lost 7; bases outside the gene matches: 16. CDR3 DNA sequence: TGTGCCAGCAGTCGCATGTCTATAGCGGGAGGGTTTAATAATGAGCAGTTCTTC. Protein sequence: CASSRMSIAGGFNNEQFF.

This chain links TRBV30 with TRBJ1-6, with D perhaps matching TRBD1 (5 bases). Germline CDR1 reads GTSNPN; CDR2 reads SVGIG (reference sequence). V was shortened by 0 bases and J by 6 bases, with 12 bases between the two germline ends. CDR3 length: 15 amino acids. CDR3 loop: CAWSVQVGPNSPLHF. CDR3 sequence (DNA): TGTGCCTGGAGTGTACAGGTGGGGCCTAATTCACCCCTCCACTTT.